This TCR beta chain was identified in a study of blood T cell repertoires in COVID-19. Looking at the study overall: Acute and convalescent COVID-19 specimens originated in the United States, Italy and Spain. PBMCs, B-cell-depleted T cells, or T cells provided the cDNA or gDNA that made up the material.

In the authors' workflow: Amplification of reference gene primers was used by the study to estimate nucleated cell counts. Using immunoSEQ multiplex PCR, the repertoire was profiled, and TCRdb retains in-frame clones only, with some absent. V and J calls and clone size are given by that table; D and trimming were obtained from the DNA. The data show 150,000 to 200,000 clones, 80% to 90% seen once. The junction had 9 bases not matched to a gene; V was cut back by 1 base and J by 15 bases. The germline V gene has CDR1 SEHNR and CDR2 FQNEAQ (reference sequence). This CDR3 contains 13 residues. The TCR comes from a man between 60 and 70 years old with acute or convalescent COVID-19. Sequences were obtained from peripheral blood. The V call is TRBV7-9, the J call TRBJ2-1, with 7 bases matching TRBD1. CDR3 sequence: CASSLEGGSRPFF. The CDR3 coding sequence is TGTGCCAGCAGCTTAGAAGGGGGCTCCAGACCGTTCTTC.